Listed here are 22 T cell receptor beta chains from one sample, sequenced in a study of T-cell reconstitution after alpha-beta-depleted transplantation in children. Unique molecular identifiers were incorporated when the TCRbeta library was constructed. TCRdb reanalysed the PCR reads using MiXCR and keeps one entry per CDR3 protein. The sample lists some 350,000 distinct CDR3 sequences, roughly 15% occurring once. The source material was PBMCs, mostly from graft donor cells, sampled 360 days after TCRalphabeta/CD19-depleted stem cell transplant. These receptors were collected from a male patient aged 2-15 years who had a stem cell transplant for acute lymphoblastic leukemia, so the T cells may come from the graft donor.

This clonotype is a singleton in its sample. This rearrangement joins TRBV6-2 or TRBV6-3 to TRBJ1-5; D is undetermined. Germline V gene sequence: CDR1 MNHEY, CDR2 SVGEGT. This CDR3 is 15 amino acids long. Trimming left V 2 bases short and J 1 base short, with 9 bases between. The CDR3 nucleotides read TGTGCCAGCAGTTACAGGGTTGGAAGCAATCAGCCCCAGCATTTT. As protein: CASSYRVGSNQPQHF.

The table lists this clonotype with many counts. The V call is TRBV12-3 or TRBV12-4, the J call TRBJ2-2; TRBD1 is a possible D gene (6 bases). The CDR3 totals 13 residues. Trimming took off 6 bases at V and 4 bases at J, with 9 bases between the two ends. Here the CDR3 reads CASRDRATGELFF. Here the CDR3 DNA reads TGTGCCAGCAGGGACAGAGCCACCGGGGAGCTGTTTTTT.

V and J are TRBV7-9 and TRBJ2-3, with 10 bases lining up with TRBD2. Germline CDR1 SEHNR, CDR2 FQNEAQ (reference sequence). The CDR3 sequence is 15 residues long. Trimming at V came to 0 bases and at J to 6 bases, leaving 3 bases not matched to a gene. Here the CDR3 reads CASSLATSGWDTQYF. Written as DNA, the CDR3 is TGTGCCAGCAGCTTAGCGACTAGCGGGTGGGATACGCAGTATTTT.

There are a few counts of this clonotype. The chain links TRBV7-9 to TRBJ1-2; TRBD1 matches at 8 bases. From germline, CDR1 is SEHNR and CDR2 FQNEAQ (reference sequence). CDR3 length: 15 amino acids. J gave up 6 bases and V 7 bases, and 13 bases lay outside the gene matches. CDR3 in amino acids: CASTERPRGLDGYTF. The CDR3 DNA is TGTGCCAGCACCGAGAGGCCCAGGGGGCTGGATGGCTACACCTTC.

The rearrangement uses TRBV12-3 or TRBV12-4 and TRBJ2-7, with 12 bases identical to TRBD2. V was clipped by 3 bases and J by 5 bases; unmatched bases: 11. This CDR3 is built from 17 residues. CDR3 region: CASSLAVTSGRTHEQYF. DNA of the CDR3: TGTGCCAGCAGTTTGGCCGTGACTAGCGGGAGAACCCACGAGCAGTACTTC.

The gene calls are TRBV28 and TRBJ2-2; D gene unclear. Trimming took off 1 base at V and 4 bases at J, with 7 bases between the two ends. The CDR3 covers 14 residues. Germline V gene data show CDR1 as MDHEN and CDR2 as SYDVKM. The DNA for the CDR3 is TGTGCCAGCAGTTTATTAGGGTCCACCGGGGAGCTGTTTTTT. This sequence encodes CASSLLGSTGELFF.

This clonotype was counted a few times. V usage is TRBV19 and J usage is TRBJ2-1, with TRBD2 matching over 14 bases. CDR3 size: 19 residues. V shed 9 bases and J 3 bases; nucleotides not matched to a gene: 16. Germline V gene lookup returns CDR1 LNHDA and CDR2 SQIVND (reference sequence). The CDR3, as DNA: TGTGCCAGCCTCCCAAAGGGACTAGCGGGAGTTTGGTTCTACAATGAGCAGTTCTTC. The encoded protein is CASLPKGLAGVWFYNEQFF.

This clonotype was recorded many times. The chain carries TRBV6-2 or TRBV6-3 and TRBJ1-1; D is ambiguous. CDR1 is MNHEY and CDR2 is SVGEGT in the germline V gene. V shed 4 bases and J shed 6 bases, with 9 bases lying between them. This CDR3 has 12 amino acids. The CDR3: CASSWFDAEAFF. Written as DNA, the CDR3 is TGTGCCAGCAGTTGGTTTGACGCTGAAGCTTTCTTT.

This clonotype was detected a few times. The CDR3 sequence is CASTWEGDPYNEQFF. The CDR3 DNA follows: TGTGCCAGCACGTGGGAGGGGGATCCTTACAATGAGCAGTTCTTC. This rearrangement joins TRBV2 to TRBJ2-1; D is perhaps TRBD2 (7 bases). CDR3 size: 15 residues. Germline V gene lookup returns CDR1 SNHLY and CDR2 FYNNEI. V lost 7 bases to trimming and J lost 4 bases, with 17 bases between them.

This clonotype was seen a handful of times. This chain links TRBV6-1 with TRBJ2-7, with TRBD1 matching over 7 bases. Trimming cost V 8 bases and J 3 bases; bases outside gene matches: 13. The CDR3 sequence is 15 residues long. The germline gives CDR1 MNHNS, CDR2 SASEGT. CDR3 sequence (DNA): TGTGCCAGCGGACCACGACAGGGCCGTTTCTACGAGCAGTACTTC. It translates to CASGPRQGRFYEQYF.

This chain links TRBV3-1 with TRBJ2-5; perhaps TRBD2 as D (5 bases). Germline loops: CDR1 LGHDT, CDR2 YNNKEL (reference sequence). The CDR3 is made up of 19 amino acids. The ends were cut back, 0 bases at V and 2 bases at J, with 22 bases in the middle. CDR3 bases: TGTGCCAGCAGCCAAGATCGACCCCTAAGCTGGTGGGAGCAAGAGACCCAGTACTTC. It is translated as CASSQDRPLSWWEQETQYF.

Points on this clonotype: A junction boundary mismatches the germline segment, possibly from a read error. The CDR3 spells CANSSDSSYEQYF. The CDR3, as DNA: TGCGCCAACAGCTCGGACAGCTCCTACGAGCAGTACTTC. The chain employs TRBV5-1 and TRBJ2-7; D is perhaps TRBD1 (6 bases). The CDR3 totals 13 residues. Germline lookup yields CDR1 SGHRS and CDR2 YFSETQ.

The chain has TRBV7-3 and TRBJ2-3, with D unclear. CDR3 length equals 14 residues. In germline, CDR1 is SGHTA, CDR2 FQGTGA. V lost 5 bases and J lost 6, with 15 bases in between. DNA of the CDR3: TGTGCCAGCAGCATGTTCGCCACACCGGATACGCAGTATTTT. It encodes CASSMFATPDTQYF.

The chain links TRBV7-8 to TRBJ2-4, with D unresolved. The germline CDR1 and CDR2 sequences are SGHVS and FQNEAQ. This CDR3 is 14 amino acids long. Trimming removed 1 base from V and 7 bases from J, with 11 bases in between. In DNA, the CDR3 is TGTGCCAGCAGCTTAGTCGGCAGTTTTAACATTCAGTACTTC. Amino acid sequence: CASSLVGSFNIQYF.

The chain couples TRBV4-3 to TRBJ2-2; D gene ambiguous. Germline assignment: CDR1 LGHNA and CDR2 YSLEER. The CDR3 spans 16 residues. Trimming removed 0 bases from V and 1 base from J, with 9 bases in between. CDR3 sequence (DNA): TGCGCCAGCAGCCAAGAAGAGGTCAGGAACACCGGGGAGCTGTTTTTT. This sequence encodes CASSQEEVRNTGELFF.

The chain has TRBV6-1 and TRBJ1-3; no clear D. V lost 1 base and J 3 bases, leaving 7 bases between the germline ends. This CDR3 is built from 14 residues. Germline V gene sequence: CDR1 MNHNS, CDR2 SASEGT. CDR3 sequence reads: CASSEGPYGNTIYF. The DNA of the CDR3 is TGTGCCAGCAGTGAAGGACCTTATGGAAACACCATATATTTT.

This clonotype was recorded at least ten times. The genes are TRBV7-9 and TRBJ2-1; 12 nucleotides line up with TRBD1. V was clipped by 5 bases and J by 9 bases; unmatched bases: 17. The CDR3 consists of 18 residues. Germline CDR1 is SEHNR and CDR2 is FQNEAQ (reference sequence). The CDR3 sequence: CASSGTGGNVLRSSEQFF. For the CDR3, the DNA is TGTGCCAGCAGCGGGACAGGGGGCAATGTTCTTAGGTCGAGTGAGCAGTTCTTC.

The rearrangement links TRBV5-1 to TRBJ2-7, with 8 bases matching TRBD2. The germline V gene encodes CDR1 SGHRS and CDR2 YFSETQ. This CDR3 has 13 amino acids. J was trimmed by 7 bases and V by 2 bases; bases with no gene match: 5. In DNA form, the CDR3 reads TGCGCCAGCAGCTTCGGGGGGGTTGGAGAGCAGTACTTC. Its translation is CASSFGGVGEQYF.

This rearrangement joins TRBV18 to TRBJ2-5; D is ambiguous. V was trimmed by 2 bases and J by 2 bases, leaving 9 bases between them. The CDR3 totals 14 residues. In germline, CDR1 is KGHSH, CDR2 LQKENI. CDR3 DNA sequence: TGTGCCAGCTCACCAGGGCCCAGACAAGAGACCCAGTACTTC. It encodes CASSPGPRQETQYF.

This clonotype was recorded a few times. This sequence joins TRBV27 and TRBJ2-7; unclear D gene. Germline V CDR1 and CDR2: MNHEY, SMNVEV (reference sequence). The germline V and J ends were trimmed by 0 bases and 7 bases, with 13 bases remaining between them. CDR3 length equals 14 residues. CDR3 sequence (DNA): TGTGCCAGCAGTTTATCCGCTCATGCATGGGAGCAGTACTTC. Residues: CASSLSAHAWEQYF.

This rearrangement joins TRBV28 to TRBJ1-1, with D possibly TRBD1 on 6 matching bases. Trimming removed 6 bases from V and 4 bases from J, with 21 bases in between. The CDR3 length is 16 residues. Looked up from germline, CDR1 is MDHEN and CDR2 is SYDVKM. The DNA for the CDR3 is TGTGCCAGCAGCCCCCAGCCTTCAGCCAGGGGCACTGAAGCTTTCTTT. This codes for CASSPQPSARGTEAFF. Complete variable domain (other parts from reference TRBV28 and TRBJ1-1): DVKVTQSSRYLVKRTGEKVFLECVQDMDHENMFWYRQDPGLGLRLIYFSYDVKMKEKGDIPEGYSVSREKKERFSLILESASTNQTSMYLCASSPQPSARGTEAFFGQGTRLTVV.

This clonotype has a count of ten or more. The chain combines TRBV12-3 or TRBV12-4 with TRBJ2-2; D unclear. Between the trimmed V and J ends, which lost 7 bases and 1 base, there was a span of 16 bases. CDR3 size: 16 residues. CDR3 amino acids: CASTLSRRMNTGELFF. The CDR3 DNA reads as TGTGCCAGCACCCTCTCGCGCAGGATGAACACCGGGGAGCTGTTTTTT.